These T cell receptor beta chains were read from a single sample in a study of beta chain features in type 1 diabetes. Profiled with immunoSEQ multiplex PCR; TCRdb holds only in-frame clones, not every one. The top ten clones hold under 0.055% of a sample with about 350,000 clones, 15% to 20% of them seen once. Sequenced sample: naive CD4+ T cells from blood. The receptor set was obtained from a woman aged 18-30 years in good health. Each CDR3 is given with its conserved first and last residue. The order of the fields is J gene, V gene, D gene, clone size, CDR3 protein, CDR3 DNA. A D gene is named only where the DNA matches it firmly. Rows may omit the clone size; those that give it use once, few, many or a size class.

TRBJ2-3,TRBV7-9,.,few,CASSSPSTDTQYF,TGTGCCAGCAGCTCCCCTTCCACAGATACGCAGTATTTT
TRBJ2-3,TRBV13,.,.,CASSSLLESGDTQYF,TGTGCCAGCAGCTCGCTATTGGAGTCTGGAGATACGCAGTATTTT
TRBJ1-6,TRBV2,TRBD1,few,CASSGPGQHNSPLHF,TGTGCCAGCAGTGGACCGGGACAGCATAATTCACCCCTCCACTTT
TRBJ2-5,TRBV7-2,.,few,CASSDYSVQETQYF,TGTGCCAGCAGCGACTACAGCGTCCAAGAGACCCAGTACTTC
TRBJ2-3,TRBV4-3,.,.,CASSQVLGTDTQYF,TGCGCCAGCAGCCAAGTCCTCGGCACAGATACGCAGTATTTT
TRBJ2-1,TRBV7-2,TRBD2,.,CASSKTSGYNEQFF,TGTGCCAGCAGCAAGACTAGCGGCTACAATGAGCAGTTCTTC
TRBJ1-5,TRBV6-5,.,.,CASSYEGGYSNQPQHF,TGTGCCAGCAGTTACGAAGGCGGCTATAGCAATCAGCCCCAGCATTTT
TRBJ2-3,TRBV5-1,TRBD2,.,CASSLDLAGGPDTQYF,TGCGCCAGCAGCTTGGATCTAGCGGGGGGTCCAGATACGCAGTATTTT
TRBJ2-7,TRBV6-1,TRBD1,.,CASKKTGDSYEQYF,TGTGCCAGCAAGAAGACAGGGGACTCCTACGAGCAGTACTTC
TRBJ2-1,TRBV7-2,TRBD2,.,CASSYPGGLAGDEQFF,TGTGCCAGCAGCTACCCCGGGGGACTAGCGGGAGATGAGCAGTTCTTC
TRBJ2-3,TRBV6-5,TRBD1,.,CASSLEGQGTDTQYF,TGTGCCAGCAGTCTTGAGGGACAGGGCACAGATACGCAGTATTTT
TRBJ2-7,TRBV6-5,.,few,CASRGSGASYEQYF,TGTGCCAGCAGGGGCTCAGGGGCCTCCTACGAGCAGTACTTC
TRBJ1-6,TRBV7-2,TRBD1,few,CASSLRRDRGVPNSPLHF,TGTGCCAGCAGCTTACGACGGGACAGGGGGGTACCGAATTCACCCCTCCACTTT
TRBJ1-1,TRBV5-1,.,.,CASSARGRTEAFF,TGCGCCAGCAGCGCCAGAGGGCGGACTGAAGCTTTCTTT
TRBJ1-6,TRBV7-2,.,.,CASSPPTGETTPLHF,TGTGCCAGCAGCCCCCCGACAGGAGAGACTACACCCCTCCACTTT
TRBJ1-1,TRBV14,.,few,CASSQLPNTEAFF,TGTGCCAGCAGCCAACTCCCGAACACTGAAGCTTTCTTT
TRBJ2-3,TRBV6-1,TRBD2,.,CASSDTSGRGDTQYF,TGTGCCAGCAGTGATACTAGCGGGAGGGGAGATACGCAGTATTTT
TRBJ2-3,TRBV30,TRBD2,.,CAWSAGLAPDTQYF,TGTGCCTGGAGTGCAGGACTAGCCCCAGATACGCAGTATTTT
TRBJ2-4,TRBV15,TRBD2,.,CATAGRPNGDIQYF,TGTGCCACTGCCGGGAGGCCCAACGGGGACATTCAGTACTTC
TRBJ2-5,TRBV5-4,.,few,CASSPSPTGNQETQYF,TGTGCCAGCAGCCCTAGCCCCACAGGGAACCAAGAGACCCAGTACTTC
TRBJ2-1,TRBV2,.,.,CASKSSEVYNEQFF,TGTGCCAGCAAATCGAGCGAGGTCTACAATGAGCAGTTCTTC
TRBJ2-3,TRBV5-1,TRBD2,.,CASSPGLADSDTQYF,TGCGCCAGCAGCCCGGGACTAGCGGATTCAGATACGCAGTATTTT
TRBJ2-3,TRBV18,TRBD2,few,CASSPRTSGPTDTQYF,TGTGCCAGCTCACCGCGCACTAGCGGGCCGACAGATACGCAGTATTTT
TRBJ1-4,TRBV7-9,.,.,CASSPNRVEKLFF,TGTGCCAGCAGCCCTAACCGGGTGGAAAAACTGTTTTTT
TRBJ2-3,TRBV25-1,TRBD2,few,CASSKSGTSDLLF,TGTGCCAGCAGTAAATCAGGGACTAGTGATCTCCTCTTT
TRBJ1-3,TRBV30,TRBD1,.,CAWYTDRAGNTIYF,TGTGCCTGGTATACAGACAGGGCTGGAAACACCATATATTTT